The source of this TCR beta chain is a study of T cells in Graves' hyperthyroidism and ophthalmopathy. Study-wide results and caveats: A model of 13 V-J pairs discriminated ophthalmopathy from stable hyperthyroidism. Most thyroid clonotypes expanded above 0.001 appeared in blood too. For ophthalmopathy, model prediction preceded onset by a median roughly 6.2 months.

From RNA transcripts, TCR beta CDR3 regions were amplified. TCR CDR3 underwent first-round RT-PCR with the HTBI primer set. TCRdb analysed the multiplex PCR reads with MiXCR anew, one entry per CDR3 protein. The sample yields 370,000 or so distinct CDR3 sequences, around 25% seen once. Worth noting for this clonotype: Its specificity is unknown. The junction does not match germline at one end; this may be a read error.

Patients were excluded because of uncontrolled infection, other autoimmune disease, pregnancy or lactation. The CDR3 is 16 amino acids. Germline CDR1 and CDR2: MDHEN and SYDVKM. The TCR comes from a man aged 45-65 years with Graves' hyperthyroidism. Source material: blood. The V and J genes are TRBV28 and TRBJ1-1; D is possibly TRBD1 (6 bases). The CDR3 region is CASSSRDIRRGTEAFF. CDR3 DNA: TGTGCCAGCAGTTCCCGGGACATTCGCCGTGGAACTGAGGCTTTCTTT. The full variable domain, rest sourced from reference TRBV28 and TRBJ1-1, is DVKVTQSSRYLVKRTGEKVFLECVQDMDHENMFWYRQDPGLGLRLIYFSYDVKMKEKGDIPEGYSVSREKKERFSLILESASTNQTSMYLCASSSRDIRRGTEAFFGQGTRLTVV.